This TCR beta chain was recorded in a study of T cell repertoires in cytomegalovirus infection. Study-level information: A matching HLA type, together with CMV infection, was signaled by public TCR beta signatures.

Points from the study as a whole: The ex vivo response was dominated by HLA-C-restricted CMV-specific TCR beta clonotypes. Cumulative public TCR beta family frequency identified carriers of CMV plus the relevant HLA.

A single record per CDR3 protein comes from TCRdb applying MiXCR to the reads. The sample has around 450,000 distinct CDR3 sequences, about a third seen once; the top ten hold approximately 13%. This clonotype was found a few times. Its antigen remains unidentified. What was sequenced was PBMCs. The receptor was derived from a human donor in good health (CMV status not recorded). Some clones in this sample may be carry-over from other donors' samples.

The CDR3 region is CASSRGDQPQHF. The CDR3 DNA reads TGTGCCAGCAGCCGAGGGGATCAGCCCCAGCATTTT. This rearrangement joins TRBV5-6 to TRBJ1-5; the D gene is possibly TRBD1 (5 bases). Germline-derived CDR1 and CDR2 are SGHDT and YYEEEE. This CDR3 comprises 12 residues. Trimming stripped 4 bases from V and 5 bases from J, with 7 bases between.